What follows are 19 T cell receptor beta chains derived from one specimen sequenced in a study of T cell responses to AZD1222 COVID-19 vaccine. TCRdb keeps only in-frame clones here, not all; method: immunoSEQ multiplex PCR. The table has 140,000 to 150,000 clones, just under 95% seen once; the top ten hold around 1.7%. The source material was peripheral blood, sampled on day 0 of AZD1222 vaccination. The receptors were sampled from an adult in good health.

V gene TRBV5-6 combines with J gene TRBJ2-2; 10 nucleotides align to TRBD2. This CDR3 is built from 15 residues. Germline CDR1 and CDR2: SGHDT and YYEEEE. V was clipped by 0 bases and J by 6 bases; unmatched bases: 2. The CDR3 bases are TGTGCCAGCAGCTTGGAGCTAGCGGGAGCCGGGGAGCTGTTTTTT. Translation: CASSLELAGAGELFF.

This clone was recorded once. The chain couples TRBV14 to TRBJ2-1; the D gene could be TRBD1 or TRBD2 (5 bases each). The germline V gene encodes CDR1 SGHDN and CDR2 FVKESK. The CDR3 covers 15 residues. The ends were cut back, 1 base at V and 6 bases at J, with 13 bases in the middle. CDR3 DNA: TGTGCCAGCAGCCAAGTATGGGGTGGGGGCAATGAGCAGTTCTTC. Translation: CASSQVWGGGNEQFF.

CDR3 sequence: CASSQGAGDYNSPLHF. The CDR3 DNA sequence: TGCGCCAGCAGCCAAGGGGCAGGCGACTATAATTCACCCCTCCACTTT. The genes are TRBV4-1 and TRBJ1-6, with D hard to call. V was clipped by 1 base and J by 3 bases, with 10 bases between them. The length of the CDR3 is 16 residues. The germline V gene encodes CDR1 MGHRA and CDR2 YSYEKL.

This chain's CDR3 is CASSSPRDRETDTQYF. CDR3 nucleotide sequence: TGCGCCAGCAGCTCGCCCCGGGACAGGGAAACAGATACGCAGTATTTT. The chain has TRBV5-1 and TRBJ2-3; TRBD1 agrees at 9 bases. V lost 3 bases and J lost 3; bases outside the gene matches: 8. Germline CDR1 is SGHRS and CDR2 is YFSETQ. The CDR3 has 16 amino acids.

This sequence joins TRBV30 and TRBJ1-2; D is ambiguous. V dropped 3 bases and J dropped 8 bases, with 10 bases sitting between them. CDR1 GTSNPN and CDR2 SVGIG come from the germline V gene (reference sequence). CDR3 length equals 11 residues. The CDR3: CAWSVAEGYTF. The CDR3 coding sequence is TGTGCCTGGAGCGTAGCGGAGGGCTACACCTTC.

The V call is TRBV5-1, the J call TRBJ2-5, with a possible D match to TRBD1 (5 bases). The germline gives CDR1 SGHRS, CDR2 YFSETQ. This CDR3 has 13 amino acids. Trimming pared 4 bases from V and 5 bases from J, leaving 12 bases between. The CDR3 DNA is TGCGCCAGCAGCCAGGACACGTTGGAGACCCAGTACTTC. Translated, it gives CASSQDTLETQYF.

The rearrangement links TRBV12-3 or TRBV12-4 to TRBJ2-6; D gene unclear. The CDR3 loop spans 13 amino acids. The V end lost 6 bases, the J end lost 2 bases, and 5 bases lay between the germline ends. As DNA, the CDR3 is TGTGCCAGCAGCTCTCCTGGGGCCAACGTCCTGACTTTC. Residues: CASSSPGANVLTF.

The chain carries TRBV19 and TRBJ1-5, with D perhaps TRBD1 (6 bases). The CDR3 runs to 15 residues. CDR1 is LNHDA, CDR2 SQIVND, per germline (reference sequence). Trimming removed 6 bases at V and 4 bases at J, with 16 bases between. Here the CDR3 DNA reads TGTGCCAGTAGAGAATTGGCAGGGGTTAATCAGCCCCAGCATTTT. This translates into CASRELAGVNQPQHF.

This clone was counted only a few times. V and J are TRBV6-5 and TRBJ1-2; D is perhaps TRBD1 (6 bases). Germline V gene lookup returns CDR1 MNHEY and CDR2 SVGAGI. The ends were cut back, 4 bases at V and 3 bases at J, with 15 bases in the middle. This CDR3 has 15 amino acids. The CDR3 sequence is CASSSFRQGHYGYTF. The CDR3 DNA reads as TGTGCCAGCAGTTCCTTCCGGCAGGGGCACTATGGCTACACCTTC.

The V gene is TRBV7-2, the J gene TRBJ2-5; a weak D match, TRBD2 (6 bases). This CDR3 has 15 amino acids. Germline CDR1 and CDR2: SGHTA and FQGNSA. Deletions cut 4 bases from V and 1 base from J, with 13 bases between. As DNA, the CDR3 is TGTGCCAGCAGCTCGTCCAGCGGGCTCCAAGAGACCCAGTACTTC. The encoded protein is CASSSSSGLQETQYF.

The V gene is TRBV15, the J gene TRBJ2-7, with 9 bases identical to TRBD2. CDR1 LNHNV and CDR2 YYDKDF come from the germline V gene (reference sequence). This CDR3 comprises 14 residues. Trimming at V came to 5 bases and at J to 4 bases, leaving 6 bases not matched to a gene. Written as DNA, the CDR3 is TGTGCCACCAGCCTTAGCGGGAGAAAGTACGAGCAGTACTTC. Protein: CATSLSGRKYEQYF.

The genes are TRBV6-5 and TRBJ2-3; D not resolved. Germline V gives CDR1 MNHEY, CDR2 SVGAGI. The V end lost 5 bases, the J end lost 7 bases, and 4 bases lay between the germline ends. This CDR3 is 10 amino acids long. The CDR3 DNA is TGTGCCAGCAGTCGAAATACGCAGTATTTT. Its protein is CASSRNTQYF.

This clone was observed a single time. The chain couples TRBV5-1 to TRBJ2-7; D is ambiguous. V dropped 0 bases and J dropped 1 base, with 8 bases sitting between them. Germline V gene lookup returns CDR1 SGHRS and CDR2 YFSETQ. CDR3 length equals 14 residues. For the CDR3, the DNA is TGCGCCAGCAGCTTGGGAGGCGCGTCCTACGAGCAGTACTTC. It codes for CASSLGGASYEQYF.

The chain carries TRBV6-4 and TRBJ2-6, with TRBD2 as a possible D gene (5 bases). This CDR3 spans 15 amino acids. Trimming cost V 4 bases and J 2 bases, with 9 bases left between them. Germline lookup yields CDR1 MRHNA and CDR2 SNTAGT. CDR3 in DNA: TGTGCCAGCAGTGGAGGAGGAACTGGGGCCAACGTCCTGACTTTC. It specifies CASSGGGTGANVLTF.

The rearrangement uses TRBV5-6 and TRBJ2-3; 9 nucleotides agree with TRBD1. Germline V gene data show CDR1 as SGHDT and CDR2 as YYEEEE. CDR3 size: 15 residues. With V trimmed by 2 bases and J by 3 bases, 4 bases remained unmatched. CDR3 in DNA: TGTGCCAGCAGCTTACAGGGGGCCAGGACAGATACGCAGTATTTT. Amino acid sequence: CASSLQGARTDTQYF.

In this sample, this clone turned up once. CDR3: CAISGSTVASSEQFF. The CDR3 DNA reads as TGTGCCATCAGTGGATCTACTGTTGCCTCAAGTGAGCAGTTCTTC. This sequence joins TRBV10-3 and TRBJ2-1; no clear D. The CDR3 totals 15 residues. CDR1 ENHRY and CDR2 SYGVKD come from the germline V gene. V was clipped by 4 bases and J by 9 bases, with 19 bases between them.

This clone has only one observation. This sequence joins TRBV19 and TRBJ1-2; D possibly corresponds to TRBD1 (5 bases). Germline CDR1 LNHDA, CDR2 SQIVND (reference sequence). V was pared by 5 bases and J by 2 bases, with 12 bases between. The CDR3 has 14 amino acids. This CDR3 reads CASSVQTANYGYTF. In DNA, the CDR3 is TGTGCCAGTAGTGTTCAGACAGCAAACTATGGCTACACCTTC.

The chain recombines TRBV5-1 with TRBJ2-7, with D perhaps assigned TRBD1 or TRBD2 (6 bases each). CDR1 is SGHRS and CDR2 is YFSETQ in the germline V gene. The CDR3 spans 11 residues. Trimming stripped 5 bases from V and 6 bases from J, with 9 bases between. The CDR3 bases are TGCGCCAGCAGGGGGGGCTCCGAGCAGTACTTC. It is translated as CASRGGSEQYF.

The chain has TRBV18 and TRBJ1-5; no reliable D call. The V and J ends lost 3 bases and 0 bases respectively, with 6 bases between them. This CDR3 spans 14 amino acids. Germline V gene sequence: CDR1 KGHSH, CDR2 LQKENI. The CDR3 DNA sequence: TGTGCCAGCTCACCGTTCTATAGCAATCAGCCCCAGCATTTT. Amino acids: CASSPFYSNQPQHF.